This T cell receptor (beta chain) was captured in a study of Japanese encephalitis immunity and Zika vaccine responses (dated by TCRdb to the early 2020s). For context, the study as a whole: The included participants were given three 5.0 ug doses of alum-adjuvanted ZPIV at weeks 0, 4 and 28. A two-dose regimen of JEV vaccine (IXIARO), with doses given 28 days apart, was administered to roughly twelve participants two to three months before the first ZPIV dose. One dose of YFV vaccine (YF-VAX) was administered before ZPIV to about a dozen participants, and nine or ten participants were flavivirus-naive. Several representative participants from each pre-vaccination group were selected for TCR sequencing, using samples from week 0 (after pre-vaccination and before ZPIV) and week 52. TCR repertoires from three flavivirus-naive individuals were also analyzed at weeks 2, 6 and 52 after the start of ZPIV vaccination. The stimulations used peptide pools from ZIKV structural proteins divided into flavivirus-conserved and non-conserved sets, or JEV or YFV peptides that matched the pre-vaccination. ZIKV peptides were 15-mers overlapping by 11 residues, selected for NetMHCpan/NetMHCII-predicted epitopes with affinity below 50 nM. The study asked whether earlier vaccination against Japanese encephalitis virus (JEV) or yellow fever virus (YFV) shaped CD4 T cell responses to the Zika vaccine. On the study overall, not on this receptor specifically: Only a few individuals showed CD8 T cell responses to ZIKV peptide pools, and those responses were very low in magnitude. Samples were clustered by participant, with no similarity observed between individuals, suggesting that no public TCRs were detected. Peptide-pool deconvolution was not performed because of sample size limitations, and consequently the individual peptides driving cross-reactive responses were not identified. Rather than the whole vaccinated cohort, the analysis covered just a subset of trial participants, namely those who received three doses and had adequate samples. Compared with YFV-pre-vaccinated donors, JEV-pre-vaccinated donors had higher repertoire similarity across time-points and stimulations, indicating that more clonotypes were common to ZIKV and JEV stimulation. In JEV-pre-vaccinated donors, the repertoire richness of CD4 T cells responding to conserved ZIKV epitopes dropped significantly after ZPIV.

This clonotype was detected many times. Per-nucleotide qualities are absent, and no much larger clonotype sits a single base away. PBMCs were labeled with CellTrace CFSE and were cultured for more than 5 days in RPMI containing 8% human serum plus peptide pools at approximately 0.93 ug/mL each. On a BD FACSAria, proliferating CD4 T cells were sorted without fixation as live CD56-CD19-CD16-CD3+CD4+ CFSE-low cells. Enrolled adults were healthy and were found to be seronegative for ZIKV, JEV, YFV, DENV and WNV by microneutralization screening. Samples were obtained from a phase 1, double-blinded, randomized, placebo-controlled trial of an alum-adjuvanted Zika purified-inactivated virus (ZPIV) vaccine. Peripheral blood mononuclear cells were isolated by standard procedure and were kept frozen in liquid nitrogen until use. The library was produced with 5' RACE. Before sequencing, TCRbeta libraries were pooled in proportion to the sorted cell numbers of each library. Total RNA from sorted cells was extracted with RNAzol RT, and cDNA was made with an oligo(dT) primer and a template-switching oligo. The TCRbeta V-CDR3-J region was amplified by PCR between a SMARTer oligo primer and a TCRbeta constant-region primer using Kapa HiFi. Illumina adaptors and sample-specific index barcodes were added in a second PCR, followed by HighPrep bead cleanup and Bioanalyzer confirmation of a band of roughly 650 bp. Libraries were sequenced on an Illumina MiSeq with 2x151 bp paired-end reads. Per the source publication's procedure: An in-house Java program demultiplexed the reads, while MiXCR assigned TCRbeta annotations and counted clonotypes. To assess repertoire overlap, Morisita-Horn indices from the R package vegan were used, along with UPGMA clustering and Circos plots of recurring clonotypes. Shannon diversity and richness were normalized to the highest possible value given the input cell numbers, yielding values from 0 to 1. CDR3beta sequences were aligned with MUSCLE, distances computed with SeqinR, and multidimensional scaling plotted in R. The public reads were reanalyzed by TCRdb: fastp trimming at Q25, MiXCR alignment, in-frame beta chains only. Each CDR3 protein gets just one entry, which takes the most common genes and DNA from the rows behind it. The V and J calls were not made by the authors but by TCRdb's processing. The sample table lists around 390 distinct CDR3 sequences, 0.9% to 1.5% of them with a count of one. Jointly, the top ten make up more than 20% of the sample.

Inclusive of the bounding cysteine and phenylalanine, the CDR3 is 15 residues long. Only CDR3 DNA remains: 45 bases, in frame from the first base. The germline V gene provides CDR1 SGHTA and CDR2 FQGNSA. V drops 1 base and J drops 9 bases, leaving 13 bases in between. The V and J genes are TRBV7-2 and TRBJ1-6; the D gene remains uncertain. The sequences come from antigen-activated CD4+ T cells from blood, cultured, collected during a Zika inactivated vaccine study. This receptor was identified in an adult man who received an inactivated Zika virus vaccine. The bases are TGTGCCAGCAGCTTAGTCATAGGAGGCGGTTCACCCCTCCACTTT. It specifies CASSLVIGGGSPLHF.